These T cell receptor beta chains were read from a single sample in a study of T-cell memory formation after mild COVID-19. TCRdb used MiXCR to reprocess the 5' RACE reads, holding one entry per CDR3 protein. The sample gives 550,000 to 600,000 distinct CDR3 sequences, approximately 15% of which show up once; roughly 8% is in the top ten. The specimen was PBMCs or a T cell subset sorted from them (not recorded which). The receptors here all came from an adult woman who had mild COVID-19 (a few samples of this study predate the infection). Cell type and time point are not known. The CDR3 runs from the conserved cysteine through the conserved F or W. A D gene is named only where the DNA matches it firmly. Some rows mark clone size as missing; the rest say once, few, many or name a class of expanded clone.

clone_size	v_call	j_call	d_call	cdr3_aa	cdr3_nt
few	TRBV7-2	TRBJ2-6	TRBD1	CASSLRDSQSTGANVLTF	TGTGCCAGCAGCTTACGGGACAGCCAGAGTACTGGGGCCAACGTCCTGACTTTC
NA	TRBV10-3	TRBJ1-1	NA	CAISERGTEAFF	TGTGCCATCAGTGAAAGAGGGACTGAAGCTTTCTTT
few	TRBV7-9	TRBJ2-2	NA	CASSEDVGELFF	TGTGCCAGCAGCGAGGACGTCGGGGAGCTGTTTTTT
few	TRBV19	TRBJ2-1	NA	CASSITAGPYNEQFF	TGTGCCAGTAGTATTACGGCGGGACCGTACAATGAGCAGTTCTTC
NA	TRBV3-1	TRBJ2-1	TRBD2	CASSQSGGAEQFF	TGTGCCAGCAGCCAAAGCGGGGGGGCTGAGCAGTTCTTC
NA	TRBV3-1	TRBJ2-1	TRBD2	CASSPRNTGTSGRDYEQFF	TGTGCCAGCAGCCCGAGAAATACCGGGACTAGCGGGAGGGACTATGAGCAGTTCTTC
NA	TRBV12-5	TRBJ2-2	TRBD2	CASGSIGAGVETGELFF	TGTGCTAGTGGTTCAATTGGAGCGGGAGTCGAGACCGGGGAGCTGTTTTTT
few	TRBV4-1	TRBJ2-7	NA	CASSRGAEGPGSSYEQYF	TGCGCCAGCAGCCGAGGGGCTGAAGGTCCAGGCAGCTCCTACGAGCAGTACTTC
NA	TRBV11-3	TRBJ2-1	TRBD2	CASSLEGGDAYNEQFF	TGTGCCAGCAGCTTAGAGGGAGGGGACGCCTACAATGAGCAGTTCTTC
NA	TRBV27	TRBJ1-5	NA	CASSFVGSSNQPQHF	TGTGCCAGCAGTTTTGTGGGCAGTAGCAATCAGCCCCAGCATTTT
few	TRBV5-1	TRBJ2-5	TRBD2	CASSIGTSGQETQYF	TGCGCCAGCAGCATCGGGACTAGCGGTCAAGAGACCCAGTACTTC
few	TRBV10-3	TRBJ2-5	TRBD2	CAISDEFSGDWGETQYF	TGTGCCATCAGTGACGAATTTAGCGGGGATTGGGGTGAGACCCAGTACTTC
NA	TRBV20-1	TRBJ2-3	NA	CSAPGGTDTQYF	TGCAGTGCTCCCGGGGGCACAGATACGCAGTATTTT
few	TRBV11-3	TRBJ2-7	NA	CASSLRRSSSYEQYF	TGTGCCAGCAGCTTAAGGCGCTCTAGCTCCTACGAGCAGTACTTC
NA	TRBV15	TRBJ2-5	NA	CATSRGGVETQYF	TGTGCCACCAGCAGAGGTGGGGTAGAGACCCAGTACTTC
few	TRBV10-3	TRBJ1-1	NA	CAISSQQGHTEAFF	TGTGCCATCAGTTCACAGCAGGGGCACACTGAAGCTTTCTTT
NA	TRBV27	TRBJ2-7	NA	CASSFGGVGSFEQYF	TGTGCCAGCAGTTTTGGAGGGGTAGGCTCCTTCGAGCAGTACTTC
once	TRBV24-1	TRBJ2-1	NA	CATSDRRGWTYNEQFF	TGTGCCACCAGTGATCGACGGGGGTGGACCTACAATGAGCAGTTCTTC
once	TRBV6-6	TRBJ2-1	NA	CASSYSTITDNEQFF	TGTGCCAGCAGTTACTCGACGATTACGGACAATGAGCAGTTCTTC
few	TRBV12-3/TRBV12-4	TRBJ2-7	TRBD2	CASSEGISSGSTKAYEQYF	TGTGCCAGCAGTGAAGGGATATCTAGCGGGAGTACTAAGGCCTACGAGCAGTACTTC
NA	TRBV4-1	TRBJ1-5	NA	CASSQEINSNQPQHF	TGCGCCAGCAGCCAGGAGATAAATAGCAATCAGCCCCAGCATTTT
few	TRBV12-3/TRBV12-4	TRBJ1-5	TRBD1	CASSEDRGGQPQHF	TGTGCCAGCAGCGAAGACAGGGGAGGGCAGCCCCAGCATTTT
NA	TRBV20-1	TRBJ1-1	NA	CSAREGDAEAFF	TGCAGTGCTAGAGAGGGGGATGCTGAAGCTTTCTTT
NA	TRBV12-3/TRBV12-4	TRBJ1-2	NA	CASSFAGFGYTF	TGTGCCAGCAGTTTCGCGGGGTTCGGCTACACCTTC
NA	TRBV30	TRBJ1-1	TRBD1	CAWSIGQGGTEAFF	TGTGCCTGGAGTATCGGACAGGGTGGGACTGAAGCTTTCTTT
few	TRBV7-8	TRBJ2-5	TRBD2	CASTRMGGIQETQYF	TGTGCCAGCACCCGGATGGGGGGGATCCAAGAGACCCAGTACTTC
once	TRBV18	TRBJ2-5	NA	CASSPGLHQETQYF	TGTGCCAGCTCACCGGGACTTCACCAAGAGACCCAGTACTTC
few	TRBV24-1	TRBJ2-3	NA	CATSDPREVGTDTQYF	TGTGCCACCAGTGACCCCAGGGAGGTGGGCACAGATACGCAGTATTTT
few	TRBV25-1	TRBJ2-7	NA	CASSDRHYEQYF	TGTGCCAGCAGCGACCGCCACTACGAGCAGTACTTC
NA	TRBV5-1	TRBJ2-3	TRBD2	CASIPGLSPDTQYF	TGCGCCAGCATTCCGGGACTAAGTCCAGATACGCAGTATTTT
few	TRBV6-5	TRBJ2-2	TRBD1	CASSYNPTGAGELFF	TGTGCCAGCAGCTATAACCCTACAGGGGCCGGGGAGCTGTTTTTT
once	TRBV9	TRBJ2-1	NA	CASSVGPSDEQFF	TGTGCCAGCAGCGTCGGACCCAGCGATGAGCAGTTCTTC
NA	TRBV20-1	TRBJ2-5	TRBD2	CSARLAGVLETQYF	TGCAGTGCTAGACTAGCGGGAGTATTAGAGACCCAGTACTTC
few	TRBV5-1	TRBJ1-6	TRBD1	CASSHGTDRNSPLHF	TGCGCCAGCAGCCATGGGACAGACCGAAATTCACCCCTCCACTTT
many	TRBV6-6	TRBJ2-1	TRBD2	CASGLAGETYNEQFF	TGTGCCAGCGGATTGGCGGGAGAGACCTACAATGAGCAGTTCTTC
NA	TRBV20-1	TRBJ2-3	NA	CSASGAGTQYF	TGCAGTGCTAGCGGGGCAGGGACGCAGTATTTT
NA	TRBV2	TRBJ2-5	TRBD2	CASSTRLAGQETQYF	TGTGCCAGCAGTACCAGACTAGCGGGGCAAGAGACCCAGTACTTC
few	TRBV15	TRBJ1-1	NA	CATSRDLMWDTEAFF	TGTGCCACCAGCAGAGATTTAATGTGGGACACTGAAGCTTTCTTT
few	TRBV11-2	TRBJ1-3	NA	CASSSDSGNTIYF	TGTGCCAGCAGCTCGGACTCTGGAAACACCATATATTTT
NA	TRBV2	TRBJ2-5	TRBD2	CASSELLAGGETQYF	TGTGCCAGCAGTGAACTCCTAGCGGGGGGGGAGACCCAGTACTTC
few	TRBV29-1	TRBJ2-1	NA	CSVEGFPAYNEQFF	TGCAGCGTTGAAGGGTTTCCAGCGTACAATGAGCAGTTCTTC
NA	TRBV6-5	TRBJ2-3	TRBD2	CASSYSASGGTDTQYF	TGTGCCAGCAGTTACTCGGCTAGCGGTGGCACAGATACGCAGTATTTT
few	TRBV7-6	TRBJ2-1	TRBD1	CASSLAFPGQGYEEQFF	TGTGCCAGCAGCTTAGCTTTCCCGGGACAGGGGTATGAGGAGCAGTTCTTC
few	TRBV7-9	TRBJ2-7	TRBD1	CASSSTGGHYEQYF	TGTGCCAGCAGCTCGACAGGGGGTCACTACGAGCAGTACTTC
many	TRBV7-3	TRBJ1-1	NA	CASSSGGEAFF	TGTGCCAGCAGCTCAGGAGGTGAAGCTTTCTTT